The T cell receptor beta chain described here comes from a study of glioma-infiltrating T cells after dendritic cell vaccination. Findings and limits, study-wide: TCR clonality showed no direct relationship with survival.

Only patients with spare fresh-frozen tumor and over two years of follow-up were included. No glioblastoma patient carried an isocitrate dehydrogenase mutation. Germline values: CDR1 MGHRA, CDR2 YSYEKL. The V end was cut by 1 base, the J end by 3 bases, with 11 bases between. This CDR3 has 15 residues. This clone was observed a single time. Antigen: not known. Primers: 60 V beta forward and 13 J beta reverse. The repertoire was sequenced with immunoSEQ multiplex PCR; TCRdb's copy has only in-frame clones and lacks some. This table holds 25,000 to 35,000 clones, 85% to 95% found once. This TCR derives from a human donor with glioblastoma. The V gene is TRBV4-1, the J gene TRBJ2-3; D gene uncertain. Here the sequenced sample was blood, taken before dendritic cell vaccination. The CDR3 loop reads CASSQVAGSTDTQYF. For the CDR3, the DNA is TGCGCCAGCAGCCAAGTTGCTGGCAGTACAGATACGCAGTATTTT.